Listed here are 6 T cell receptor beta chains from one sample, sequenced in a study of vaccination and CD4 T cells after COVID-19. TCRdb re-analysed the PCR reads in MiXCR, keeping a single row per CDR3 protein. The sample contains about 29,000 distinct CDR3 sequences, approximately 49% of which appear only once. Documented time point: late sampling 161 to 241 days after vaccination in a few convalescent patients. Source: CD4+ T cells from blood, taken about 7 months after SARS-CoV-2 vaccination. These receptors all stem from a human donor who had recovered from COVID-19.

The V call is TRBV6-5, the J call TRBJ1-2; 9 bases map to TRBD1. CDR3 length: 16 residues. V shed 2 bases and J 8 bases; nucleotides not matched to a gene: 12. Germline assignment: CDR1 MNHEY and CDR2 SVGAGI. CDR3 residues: CASSYITWTGDQGYTF. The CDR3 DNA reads TGTGCCAGCAGTTACATAACTTGGACAGGGGATCAGGGCTACACCTTC.

The CDR3 DNA follows: TGTGCCAGCAGCCGACCGGGACTAGCGGTCATGGCCCAGTACTTC. This gives the protein CASSRPGLAVMAQYF. The gene calls are TRBV7-9 and TRBJ2-5, with 11 bases that match TRBD2. V trimming: 5 bases; J trimming: 9 bases; junction bases outside the gene matches: 11. The CDR3 length is 15 residues. Germline CDR1 and CDR2: SEHNR and FQNEAQ (reference sequence).

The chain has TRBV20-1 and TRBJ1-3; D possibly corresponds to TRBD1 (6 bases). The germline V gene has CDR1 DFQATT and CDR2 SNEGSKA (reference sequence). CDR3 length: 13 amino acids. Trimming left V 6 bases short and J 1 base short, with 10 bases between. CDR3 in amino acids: CSAGGGSGNTIYF. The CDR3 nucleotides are TGCAGTGCAGGGGGGGGTTCTGGAAACACCATATATTTT.

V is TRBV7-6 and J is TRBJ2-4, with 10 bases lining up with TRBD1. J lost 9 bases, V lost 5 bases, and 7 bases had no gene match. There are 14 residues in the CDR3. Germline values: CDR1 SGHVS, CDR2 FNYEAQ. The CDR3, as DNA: TGTGCCAGCAGCCCCGAGACAGGGGGCTTCATTCAGTACTTC. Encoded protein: CASSPETGGFIQYF.

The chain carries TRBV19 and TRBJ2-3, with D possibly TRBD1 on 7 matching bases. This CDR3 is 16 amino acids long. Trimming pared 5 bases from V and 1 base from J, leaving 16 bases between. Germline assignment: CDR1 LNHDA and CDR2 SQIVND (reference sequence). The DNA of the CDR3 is TGTGCCAGTAGTTCTGGAGGGGGCGCCCGCACAGATACGCAGTATTTT. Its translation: CASSSGGGARTDTQYF. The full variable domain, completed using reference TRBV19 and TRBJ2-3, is DGGITQSPKYLFRKEGQNVTLSCEQNLNHDAMYWYRQDPGQGLRLIYYSQIVNDFQKGDIAEGYSVSREKKESFPLTVTSAQKNPTAFYLCASSSGGGARTDTQYFGPGTRLTVL.

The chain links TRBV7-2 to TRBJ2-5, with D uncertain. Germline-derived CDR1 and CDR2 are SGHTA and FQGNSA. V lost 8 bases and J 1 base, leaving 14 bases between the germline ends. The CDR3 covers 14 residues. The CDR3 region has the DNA TGTGCCAGCCAACGAACAGAGGCCCAAGAGACCCAGTACTTC. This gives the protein CASQRTEAQETQYF.